This T cell receptor (beta chain) was recorded in a study of untreated major depressive disorder. In germline, CDR1 is SGHTA, CDR2 FQGNSA. V lost 1 base and J lost 6; bases outside the gene matches: 16. The length of the CDR3 is 19 residues. Using immunoSEQ multiplex PCR, the repertoire was profiled, and TCRdb retains in-frame clones only, with some absent. Altogether approximately 21,000 clones are present, over 85% being singletons, with the ten largest covering 0.45% to 0.55%. Sequenced input: CD4+ T cells from PBMCs. The receptor was derived from a woman in her thirties or forties in good health. V and J are TRBV7-2 and TRBJ1-2, with 11 nucleotides matching TRBD1. CDR3 amino acids: CASSLVAPGTGGILDGYTF. In DNA form, the CDR3 reads TGTGCCAGCAGCTTAGTCGCCCCGGGGACAGGGGGGATTCTAGATGGCTACACCTTC.